These T cell receptor beta chains were read from a single sample in a study of CD4+ T cells in melanoma. Method: immunoSEQ multiplex PCR; TCRdb's copy keeps in-frame clones and lacks some. The sample lists 110,000 to 150,000 clones; 80% to 95% were seen once. These receptors all come from a human donor with melanoma. CDR3s include the opening cysteine and the closing phenylalanine or tryptophan. Each record gives: clone size, J gene, V gene, D gene, CDR3 length, CDR3 protein, CDR3 DNA. A D gene is named only where the DNA matches it firmly. Clone sizes are given selectively: once, few, many, or a class where the clone is expanded.

clone size: -; J gene: TRBJ1-5; V gene: TRBV6-5; D gene: -; CDR3 length: 12; CDR3 protein: CASSNYNQPQHF; CDR3 DNA: TGTGCCAGCAGCAACTACAATCAGCCCCAGCATTTT
clone size: -; J gene: TRBJ2-7; V gene: TRBV7-9; D gene: TRBD1; CDR3 length: 14; CDR3 protein: CASSPDRPDAEQYF; CDR3 DNA: TGTGCCAGCAGCCCGGACAGGCCCGATGCGGAGCAGTACTTC
clone size: -; J gene: TRBJ1-2; V gene: TRBV19; D gene: -; CDR3 length: 12; CDR3 protein: CASSTSAIGYTF; CDR3 DNA: TGTGCCAGTAGTACAAGTGCGATCGGCTACACCTTC
clone size: -; J gene: TRBJ2-1; V gene: TRBV5-1; D gene: -; CDR3 length: 17; CDR3 protein: CASSFDGRVPSYNEQFF; CDR3 DNA: TGCGCCAGCAGCTTCGACGGAAGGGTCCCCTCCTACAATGAGCAGTTCTTC
clone size: -; J gene: TRBJ2-3; V gene: TRBV29-1; D gene: TRBD1; CDR3 length: 10; CDR3 protein: CSAGQNTQYF; CDR3 DNA: TGCAGCGCGGGACAGAATACGCAGTATTTT
clone size: once; J gene: TRBJ2-7; V gene: TRBV7-9; D gene: -; CDR3 length: 13; CDR3 protein: CASSLGQYREQYF; CDR3 DNA: TGTGCCAGCAGCTTAGGACAGTACCGCGAGCAGTACTTC
clone size: -; J gene: TRBJ2-3; V gene: TRBV4-1; D gene: -; CDR3 length: 16; CDR3 protein: CASSRKGGNSADTQYF; CDR3 DNA: TGCGCCAGCAGCCGGAAAGGAGGGAATAGCGCAGATACGCAGTATTTT
clone size: -; J gene: TRBJ1-3; V gene: TRBV7-2; D gene: -; CDR3 length: 15; CDR3 protein: CASSLGGAGGNTIYF; CDR3 DNA: TGTGCCAGCAGCCTGGGGGGGGCAGGCGGAAACACCATATATTTT
clone size: -; J gene: TRBJ2-3; V gene: TRBV19; D gene: TRBD2; CDR3 length: 14; CDR3 protein: CASSIGLASNTQYF; CDR3 DNA: TGTGCCAGTAGTATCGGACTAGCGAGTAATACGCAGTATTTT
clone size: once; J gene: TRBJ1-6; V gene: TRBV30; D gene: -; CDR3 length: 16; CDR3 protein: CAWRPGHSESISPLHF; CDR3 DNA: TGTGCCTGGAGACCGGGACACTCGGAGAGTATTTCACCCCTCCACTTT
clone size: -; J gene: TRBJ2-7; V gene: TRBV18; D gene: -; CDR3 length: 13; CDR3 protein: CASSPGARAEQYF; CDR3 DNA: TGTGCCAGCTCACCCGGGGCCAGGGCCGAGCAGTACTTC
clone size: -; J gene: TRBJ2-2; V gene: TRBV5-4; D gene: -; CDR3 length: 18; CDR3 protein: CASSLVGAPELSTGELFF; CDR3 DNA: TGTGCCAGCAGCTTGGTAGGGGCTCCGGAGTTGAGCACCGGGGAGCTGTTTTTT
clone size: -; J gene: TRBJ2-7; V gene: TRBV10-1; D gene: TRBD2; CDR3 length: 15; CDR3 protein: CASSESSGVPSEQYF; CDR3 DNA: TGCGCCAGCAGTGAGTCTAGCGGGGTCCCCAGCGAGCAGTACTTC
clone size: -; J gene: TRBJ2-4; V gene: TRBV7-2; D gene: TRBD2; CDR3 length: 17; CDR3 protein: CASSFGGLAGARNIQYF; CDR3 DNA: TGTGCCAGCAGCTTTGGCGGACTAGCGGGGGCAAGGAACATTCAGTACTTC
clone size: -; J gene: TRBJ2-4; V gene: TRBV4-1; D gene: -; CDR3 length: 16; CDR3 protein: CASSQEGLLAKNIQYF; CDR3 DNA: TGCGCCAGCAGCCAAGAAGGACTTCTAGCCAAAAACATTCAGTACTTC
clone size: -; J gene: TRBJ1-2; V gene: TRBV6-6; D gene: -; CDR3 length: 11; CDR3 protein: CASSRQYGYTF; CDR3 DNA: TGTGCCAGCAGTCGCCAGTATGGCTACACCTTC
clone size: -; J gene: TRBJ2-7; V gene: TRBV5-8; D gene: -; CDR3 length: 14; CDR3 protein: CASSGYYFAVEQYF; CDR3 DNA: TGTGCCAGCAGCGGTTACTATTTCGCGGTCGAGCAGTACTTC
clone size: once; J gene: TRBJ2-1; V gene: TRBV27; D gene: -; CDR3 length: 15; CDR3 protein: CASTGYGALGNEQFF; CDR3 DNA: TGTGCCAGCACCGGGTACGGGGCCCTAGGCAATGAGCAGTTCTTC
clone size: -; J gene: TRBJ2-5; V gene: TRBV5-4; D gene: TRBD2; CDR3 length: 16; CDR3 protein: CASSFRLAGGSETQYF; CDR3 DNA: TGTGCCAGCAGCTTTCGACTAGCGGGGGGGTCGGAGACCCAGTACTTC
clone size: -; J gene: TRBJ2-7; V gene: TRBV5-1; D gene: TRBD1; CDR3 length: 16; CDR3 protein: CASSLGVGTGTYEQYF; CDR3 DNA: TGCGCCAGCAGCTTGGGGGTAGGGACAGGGACCTACGAGCAGTACTTC
clone size: -; J gene: TRBJ2-6; V gene: TRBV5-4; D gene: -; CDR3 length: 18; CDR3 protein: CASRRRPDTRGGANVLTF; CDR3 DNA: TGTGCCAGCAGACGGAGACCGGACACCCGAGGTGGGGCCAACGTCCTGACTTTC
clone size: -; J gene: TRBJ2-2; V gene: TRBV6-6; D gene: -; CDR3 length: 14; CDR3 protein: CASIRSEGRGELFF; CDR3 DNA: TGTGCCAGCATTCGCTCGGAGGGACGGGGGGAGCTGTTTTTT
clone size: -; J gene: TRBJ1-1; V gene: TRBV5-8; D gene: TRBD1; CDR3 length: 16; CDR3 protein: CASSLKGTGGNTEAFF; CDR3 DNA: TGTGCCAGCAGCTTGAAAGGGACAGGGGGGAACACTGAAGCTTTCTTT
clone size: -; J gene: TRBJ1-1; V gene: TRBV5-4; D gene: -; CDR3 length: 14; CDR3 protein: CASSRDMRDTEAFF; CDR3 DNA: TGTGCCAGCAGTCGCGACATGCGGGACACTGAAGCTTTCTTT